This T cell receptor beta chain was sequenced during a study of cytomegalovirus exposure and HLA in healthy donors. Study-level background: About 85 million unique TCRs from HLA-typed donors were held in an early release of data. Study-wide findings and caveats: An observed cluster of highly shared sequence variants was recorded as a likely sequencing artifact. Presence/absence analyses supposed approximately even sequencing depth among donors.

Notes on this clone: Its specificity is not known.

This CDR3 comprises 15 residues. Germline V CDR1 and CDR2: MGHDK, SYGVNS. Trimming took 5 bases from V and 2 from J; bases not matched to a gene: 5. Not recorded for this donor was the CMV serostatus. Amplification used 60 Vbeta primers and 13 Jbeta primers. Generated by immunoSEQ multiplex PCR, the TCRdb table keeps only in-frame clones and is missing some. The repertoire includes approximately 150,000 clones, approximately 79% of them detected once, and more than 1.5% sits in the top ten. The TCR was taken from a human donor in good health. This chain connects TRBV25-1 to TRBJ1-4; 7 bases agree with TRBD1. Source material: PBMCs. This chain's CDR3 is CASSFTGVTNEKLFF. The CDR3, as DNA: TGTGCCAGCAGTTTTACAGGGGTGACTAATGAAAAACTGTTTTTT. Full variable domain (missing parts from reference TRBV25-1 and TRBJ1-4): EADIYQTPRYLVIGTGKKITLECSQTMGHDKMYWYQQDPGMELHLIHYSYGVNSTEKGDLSSESTVSRIRTEHFPLTLESARPSHTSQYLCASSFTGVTNEKLFFGSGTQLSVL.